These 26 T cell receptor beta chains share one sample of origin, sequenced in a study of blood T cell repertoires in COVID-19. Produced via immunoSEQ multiplex PCR; TCRdb's table is partial and in-frame only. The sample has 240,000 or so clones; 86% are singletons. The sample was peripheral blood. The receptors were sampled from a woman under 40 who had recovered from COVID-19.

This clone came up a few times. The rearrangement uses TRBV7-9 and TRBJ2-7, with 7 bases matching TRBD2. After removal of 1 base from V and 6 bases from J, the junction contained 9 bases not matched to a gene. The CDR3 is 15 residues long. Germline values: CDR1 SEHNR, CDR2 FQNEAQ (reference sequence). CDR3 sequence (DNA): TGTGCCAGCAGCTTAGGAGGCGGGGGAGGCTTCGAGCAGTACTTC. Encoded protein: CASSLGGGGGFEQYF.

The genes are TRBV12-3 or TRBV12-4 and TRBJ2-3; a weak D match, TRBD1 (5 bases). The CDR3 consists of 13 residues. Trimming shortened V by 0 bases and J by 7 bases, and 8 bases separated the two germline ends. This CDR3 reads CASSLAPGNTQYF. DNA for the CDR3: TGTGCCAGCAGTTTAGCGCCAGGGAATACGCAGTATTTT.

The J gene is TRBJ2-7, the V gene TRBV11-2; 13 nucleotides align to TRBD2. CDR1 and CDR2 (germline): SGHAT, FQNNGV. The junction had 8 bases not matched to a gene; V was cut back by 5 bases and J by 4 bases. The CDR3 is made up of 16 amino acids. CDR3 sequence (DNA): TGTGCCAGCAGCACCAGCCTACTAGCGGGGGGGTACGAGCAGTACTTC. Residues: CASSTSLLAGGYEQYF.

Details on this clone: Compared with germline, one end of the junction differs, possibly owing to a read error. The rearrangement joins TRBV6-5 to TRBJ1-4; the D is unclear. The CDR3 is made up of 12 amino acids. In germline, CDR1 is MNHEY, CDR2 SVGAGI. The CDR3 sequence is CASSYSNPKTVF. In DNA form, the CDR3 reads TGTGCCAGCAGTTACTCGAACCCCAAAACTGTTTTT.

This chain links TRBV12-5 with TRBJ2-1; 8 bases map to TRBD2. The V gene's germline CDR1 is LGHNT and CDR2 FRNRAP. V gave up 2 bases and J gave up 4 bases; unmatched junction bases: 4. The CDR3 is 15 residues long. This chain's CDR3 is CASGLKAGVYNEQFF. The CDR3 bases are TGTGCTAGTGGTTTGAAAGCGGGGGTATACAATGAGCAGTTCTTC.

The genes are TRBV5-1 and TRBJ2-3, with D perhaps matching TRBD2 (5 bases). Germline V CDR1 and CDR2: SGHRS, YFSETQ. The CDR3 extends over 17 amino acids. V was cut by 3 bases and J by 3 bases, with 20 bases left in between. The CDR3 DNA reads as TGCGCCAGCAGCTCCTCGTCGGGTAGCGTGGGTACAGATACGCAGTATTTT. Translated: CASSSSSGSVGTDTQYF.

This chain joins TRBV12-3 or TRBV12-4 and TRBJ2-1, with D unclear. With 3 bases removed from V and 11 bases from J, the gap between germline ends came to 11 bases. The CDR3 loop spans 12 amino acids. The CDR3 region has the DNA TGTGCCAGCAGTTTTCCTGGGCAGCAGCAGTTCTTC. Protein sequence: CASSFPGQQQFF.

The genes are TRBV4-2 and TRBJ1-2; D perhaps matches TRBD1 (5 bases). Germline V CDR1 and CDR2: LGHNA, YNFKEQ. V dropped 2 bases and J dropped 1 base, with 26 bases sitting between them. The CDR3 contains 20 residues. CDR3 sequence: CASSQPASIGDRPDNYGYTF. In DNA form, the CDR3 reads TGTGCCAGCAGCCAACCAGCTTCAATAGGAGACAGACCGGATAACTATGGCTACACCTTC.

V and J are TRBV15 and TRBJ2-7; D gene uncertain. The CDR3 has 15 amino acids. Per germline, CDR1 LNHNV and CDR2 YYDKDF (reference sequence). V lost 0 bases and J lost 4, with 13 bases in between. CDR3 region: CATSRDPTSTYEQYF. CDR3 coding DNA: TGTGCCACCAGCAGAGATCCAACGTCGACTTACGAGCAGTACTTC.

The chain couples TRBV10-3 to TRBJ2-7; TRBD1 agrees at 7 bases. The CDR3 runs 15 residues. Germline CDR1 and CDR2: ENHRY and SYGVKD. With 5 bases clipped from V and 0 bases from J, the junction kept 7 bases outside the gene matches. For the CDR3, the DNA is TGTGCCATCAGTCTACGGACAGGCAGCTCCTACGAGCAGTACTTC. As protein: CAISLRTGSSYEQYF.

The V call is TRBV2, the J call TRBJ1-2, with a tentative D call TRBD1 (5 bases). V gave up 2 bases and J gave up 13 bases, with 17 bases separating them. CDR3 length: 13 residues. The germline CDR1 and CDR2 sequences are SNHLY and FYNNEI. Here the CDR3 reads CASSETGQLHLTF. In DNA, the CDR3 is TGTGCCAGCAGTGAAACAGGTCAATTGCATCTCACCTTC.

This clone was observed once. The V gene is TRBV6-4, the J gene TRBJ2-3; the match to TRBD2 covers 12 bases. V trimming: 6 bases; J trimming: 2 bases; junction bases outside the gene matches: 3. Per germline, CDR1 MRHNA and CDR2 SNTAGT. The CDR3 runs 15 residues. CDR3 sequence: CASSTSGGTTDTQYF. The CDR3, as DNA: TGTGCCAGCAGCACTAGCGGGGGGACCACAGATACGCAGTATTTT.

The chain has TRBV7-8 and TRBJ2-5; D remains unclear. V lost 5 bases and J 5 bases, leaving 9 bases between the germline ends. CDR1 and CDR2 from the germline V gene are SGHVS and FQNEAQ. The CDR3 runs 12 residues. CDR3 coding DNA: TGTGCCAGCAGCCCCAATCGGGAGACCCAGTACTTC. Translating it yields CASSPNRETQYF.

The chain is built from TRBV7-2 and TRBJ1-2; TRBD1 might be the D (6 bases). CDR1 and CDR2 from the germline V gene are SGHTA and FQGNSA. This CDR3 is built from 14 residues. The V end lost 2 bases, the J end lost 5 bases, and 12 bases lay between the germline ends. CDR3 nucleotides: TGTGCCAGCAGCTTATCACCAGGGGTTTATGGCTACACCTTC. Translated, it gives CASSLSPGVYGYTF. The full variable domain, in which reference TRBV7-2 and TRBJ1-2 provide the parts outside the CDR3, is GAGVSQSPSNKVTEKGKDVELRCDPISGHTALYWYRQSLGQGLEFLIYFQGNSAPDKSGLPSDRFSAERTGGSVSTLTIQRTQQEDSAVYLCASSLSPGVYGYTFGSGTRLTVV.

This clone appeared a single time. The chain recombines TRBV6-1 with TRBJ1-1; D uncertain. Germline values: CDR1 MNHNS, CDR2 SASEGT. This CDR3 has 14 residues. V shed 3 bases and J shed 8 bases, with 16 bases lying between them. The CDR3 nucleotides read TGTGCCAGCAGTGACGGCCCACTTACTACCGAAGCTTTCTTT. This encodes CASSDGPLTTEAFF.

V gene TRBV5-6 combines with J gene TRBJ1-1, with D possibly matching TRBD1 (6 bases). The CDR3 loop spans 12 amino acids. CDR1 is SGHDT, CDR2 YYEEEE, per germline. V lost 2 bases and J 11 bases, leaving 13 bases between the germline ends. The CDR3 is CASSLQGDRAFF. The CDR3 DNA reads as TGTGCCAGCAGCTTACAGGGAGATAGGGCTTTCTTT.

J is TRBJ1-3 and V is TRBV5-5; no firm D call. Trimming took off 0 bases at V and 0 bases at J, with 10 bases between the two ends. The CDR3 loop spans 16 amino acids. Germline V gives CDR1 SGHKS, CDR2 YYEKEE (reference sequence). The CDR3 bases are TGTGCCAGCAGCTTGGCCAACCTACCCTCTGGAAACACCATATATTTT. It specifies CASSLANLPSGNTIYF.

This clone has a single count. The rearrangement links TRBV18 to TRBJ1-5; D may be TRBD1 (5 bases). Germline V gene lookup returns CDR1 KGHSH and CDR2 LQKENI. V gave up 0 bases and J gave up 6 bases, with 12 bases separating them. This CDR3 is 15 amino acids long. The CDR3 loop reads CASSPPGQGGQPQHF. CDR3 sequence (DNA): TGTGCCAGCTCACCACCGGGCCAGGGCGGTCAGCCCCAGCATTTT.

This chain uses TRBV14 with TRBJ1-1; D ambiguous. Germline values: CDR1 SGHDN, CDR2 FVKESK. The length of the CDR3 is 14 residues. The germline V and J ends were trimmed by 3 bases and 1 base, with 9 bases remaining between them. CDR3 coding DNA: TGTGCCAGCAGCCAGCATCTATCGAACACTGAAGCTTTCTTT. Its protein product is CASSQHLSNTEAFF.

The chain uses TRBV2 and TRBJ1-1; 9 bases are a match to TRBD1. J was trimmed by 11 bases and V by 5 bases; bases with no gene match: 15. This CDR3 region has 15 residues. Germline CDR1 SNHLY, CDR2 FYNNEI. The CDR3 sequence: CASSTWGQGGPEAFF. CDR3 DNA sequence: TGTGCCAGCAGTACCTGGGGACAGGGCGGACCCGAGGCTTTCTTT.

The chain recombines TRBV4-1 with TRBJ1-2; TRBD1 matches at 10 bases. Germline assignment: CDR1 MGHRA and CDR2 YSYEKL. J was trimmed by 4 bases and V by 5 bases; bases with no gene match: 7. The CDR3 extends over 15 amino acids. The CDR3, as DNA: TGCGCCAGCAGCACGGGACAGGGGACCTTCTATGGCTACACCTTC. Amino acid sequence: CASSTGQGTFYGYTF.

The chain is built from TRBV11-2 and TRBJ2-5; 12 nucleotides agree with TRBD2. Germline loops: CDR1 SGHAT, CDR2 FQNNGV. This CDR3 spans 17 amino acids. V was clipped by 5 bases and J by 5 bases; unmatched bases: 12. The CDR3 loop reads CASSPEGLAGGRETQYF. CDR3 bases: TGTGCCAGCAGCCCCGAGGGCCTAGCGGGGGGGCGGGAGACCCAGTACTTC.

This chain connects TRBV7-2 to TRBJ1-3, with D hard to call. Per the germline V gene, CDR1 is SGHTA and CDR2 is FQGNSA. The CDR3 is made up of 16 amino acids. Deletions cut 1 base from V and 0 bases from J, with 10 bases between. The CDR3 reads CASSLGGYASGNTIYF. DNA for the CDR3: TGTGCCAGCAGCTTAGGAGGGTACGCCTCTGGAAACACCATATATTTT. Combining the CDR3 with reference TRBV7-2 and TRBJ1-3 gives the whole variable domain GAGVSQSPSNKVTEKGKDVELRCDPISGHTALYWYRQSLGQGLEFLIYFQGNSAPDKSGLPSDRFSAERTGGSVSTLTIQRTQQEDSAVYLCASSLGGYASGNTIYFGEGSWLTVV.

The chain uses TRBV19 and TRBJ1-1, with D unclear. This CDR3 is built from 12 residues. CDR1 is LNHDA, CDR2 SQIVND, per germline (reference sequence). V lost 5 bases and J lost 2, with 6 bases in between. Here the CDR3 reads CASSPQNTEAFF. The CDR3, as DNA: TGTGCCAGTAGTCCCCAAAACACTGAAGCTTTCTTT.

The chain has TRBV25-1 and TRBJ2-1, with D maybe TRBD2 (5 bases). Germline V lookup: CDR1 MGHDK, CDR2 SYGVNS. The CDR3 has 14 residues. V was cut by 8 bases and J by 0 bases, with 11 bases left in between. CDR3 loop: CASPGIGSYNEQFF. DNA for the CDR3: TGTGCCAGCCCCGGGATCGGCTCCTACAATGAGCAGTTCTTC.

This clone occurred once. The chain has TRBV6-2 or TRBV6-3 and TRBJ1-1, with TRBD1 as a possible D gene (5 bases). Looked up from germline, CDR1 is MNHEY and CDR2 is SVGEGT. Trimming shortened V by 7 bases and J by 5 bases, and 17 bases separated the two germline ends. This CDR3 is built from 14 residues. CDR3 sequence (DNA): TGTGCCAGCAACCCTACCATGGGGGGGACTGAAGCTTTCTTT. Its translation is CASNPTMGGTEAFF.